This T cell receptor (beta chain) was recovered during a study of molecular identifiers for immune sequencing clone quantification. Germline CDR1 is SGHDN and CDR2 is FVKESK. The CDR3 spans 14 residues. The V end lost 0 bases, the J end lost 4 bases, and 6 bases lay between the germline ends. This clonotype was detected many times. Its antigen is currently unknown. Bulk TCR libraries used previously described methods and listed TCR primers. TCRdb used MiXCR to reprocess the PCR reads, holding one entry per CDR3 protein. This table has 460,000 or so distinct CDR3 sequences, about 22% appearing once. Points from the study as a whole: Spiked Jurkat TCR RNA from one cell was reportedly detectable among approximately 1 million naive cells. Clone sizes could be underestimated for highly expanded clones when identical TCR molecules share a barcode.

Naive CD8 T cells underwent sorting with the CD8+CD4-CCR7+CD45RA+ definition. This clonotype was sampled from a human donor in good health. Some libraries in this study had Jurkat cell RNA spiked in. The V call is TRBV14, the J call TRBJ2-2, with unresolved D. Sequencing was carried out using naive CD8+ T cells from blood, with Jurkat cell RNA spiked in. Documented subset: FACS-sorted CD8+CD4-CCR7+CD45RA+ naive T cells. CDR3: CASSQDRSTGELFF. The CDR3, as DNA: TGTGCCAGCAGCCAAGATCGGTCCACCGGGGAGCTGTTTTTT. Drawing the rest from reference TRBV14 and TRBJ2-2, the complete variable domain is EAGVTQFPSHSVIEKGQTVTLRCDPISGHDNLYWYRRVMGKEIKFLLHFVKESKQDESGMPNNRFLAERTGGTYSTLKVQPAELEDSGVYFCASSQDRSTGELFFGEGSRLTVL.